A selection of T cell receptor beta chains follows, all from one sample in a study of cytomegalovirus exposure and HLA in healthy donors. Sequencing used immunoSEQ multiplex PCR; TCRdb keeps in-frame clones, though not all of them. Among 100,000 or so clones listed, around 74% were seen once. The material sequenced was PBMCs. The source is a man aged 25-45 years in good health and CMV-seropositive. The conserved cysteine and the conserved F or W are not part of the CDR3 here. The order of the fields is J gene, D gene, V gene, CDR3 protein. A D gene is named only where the DNA matches it firmly.

>TRBJ1-5|TRBD1|TRBV7-8
ASSRQGNQPQH
>TRBJ2-6|TRBD2|TRBV5-4
ASRSGGASSGANVLT
>TRBJ2-7|TRBD1|TRBV5-1
ASSSQGTGAYEQY
>TRBJ2-7|.|TRBV6-4
ARRDLEAGAEQY
>TRBJ1-5|.|TRBV7-9
ASSPLTGSPQPQH
>TRBJ2-7|.|TRBV7-2
ASSLAGVVEQY
>TRBJ2-1|TRBD2|TRBV5-1
ASSGREVAAFHEQF
>TRBJ2-3|TRBD2|TRBV5-4
ASRGGTGGYTDTQY
>TRBJ2-1|.|TRBV7-9
ASSLAPRAYNEQF
>TRBJ2-2|TRBD1|TRBV28
ASSGEGQGSVTGELF
>TRBJ2-5|.|TRBV6-1
ASSEQRQETQY
>TRBJ2-5|TRBD2|TRBV19
ASRGGGQETQY
>TRBJ1-1|.|TRBV5-1
ASSLGGVSNTEAF
>TRBJ1-4|.|TRBV7-8
ASSSYRVTTNEKLF
>TRBJ2-7|.|TRBV28
ASSSDQPGQSEQY
>TRBJ2-7|TRBD1|TRBV2
ASSERTGIAYEQY
>TRBJ1-1|.|TRBV6-1
ASTLTGRVNTEAF
>TRBJ2-6|TRBD2|TRBV9
ASSAREGSGANVLT
>TRBJ2-1|TRBD2|TRBV27
ASSSHSGGAGAEQF
>TRBJ2-1|TRBD1|TRBV2
ASRGQDSYNEQF
>TRBJ1-2|.|TRBV6-5
ASSSGSVGYGYT
>TRBJ1-1|.|TRBV4-3
ASSQDASLGGDTEAF
>TRBJ2-4|TRBD1|TRBV5-1
ASSRDSGYNENIQY
>TRBJ2-5|.|TRBV2
ASSEMPAGEETQY
>TRBJ2-7|TRBD1|TRBV6-5
ASSSGNRGYEQY
>TRBJ2-6|TRBD2|TRBV19
ASSPSGGSGANVLT
>TRBJ2-3|TRBD1|TRBV7-3
ASSLSGGAFSGTDTQY
>TRBJ2-7|TRBD1|TRBV29-1
SVVRTGYEQY
>TRBJ2-5|.|TRBV18
ASSLSGFQETQY
>TRBJ1-2|TRBD1|TRBV19
ASSSGQGAYGYT
>TRBJ1-4|TRBD1|TRBV5-4
ASSLNRGGEKLF
>TRBJ2-3|TRBD1|TRBV11-1
ASSSPTGGNTDTQY
>TRBJ1-5|.|TRBV6-1
ASSQGPRNQPQH
>TRBJ2-7|.|TRBV27
ASRPTGNYEQY
>TRBJ2-1|TRBD2|TRBV6-1
ASSDMSWGGNEQF
>TRBJ2-7|TRBD1|TRBV19
ASSIGTGLAYEQY
>TRBJ1-5|TRBD1|TRBV28
ASSSGQGRQPQH
>TRBJ1-1|TRBD1|TRBV10-3
AISQGAKNTEAF